These 11 T cell receptor beta chains were sequenced from one sample in a study of blood T cell repertoires in COVID-19. Generated by immunoSEQ multiplex PCR, the TCRdb table keeps only in-frame clones and is missing some. This sample carries around 110,000 clones, 90% to 95% of them seen once, and the ten largest clones take approximately 1.3%. The sequencing sample was made of peripheral blood. The receptors derive from a young woman with acute or convalescent COVID-19.

This rearrangement joins TRBV19 to TRBJ1-5; possibly TRBD1 for D (6 bases). Germline V gene data show CDR1 as LNHDA and CDR2 as SQIVND (reference sequence). Trimming stripped 4 bases from V and 0 bases from J, with 13 bases between. The CDR3 totals 16 residues. In nucleotides, the CDR3 is TGTGCCAGTAGTAAGGACAGTACAAATAGCAATCAGCCCCAGCATTTT. Its protein product is CASSKDSTNSNQPQHF.

This chain uses TRBV4-1 with TRBJ2-3, with 12 nucleotides matching TRBD2. The germline V gene has CDR1 MGHRA and CDR2 YSYEKL. The J segment lost 1 base and the V segment lost 2 bases, leaving 4 bases of the junction unmatched. The CDR3 consists of 17 residues. The CDR3 spells CASSQPRLAGGTDTQYF. CDR3 bases: TGCGCCAGCAGCCAACCCAGACTAGCGGGGGGCACAGATACGCAGTATTTT.

The chain has TRBV12-3 or TRBV12-4 and TRBJ1-2, with TRBD1 matching over 7 bases. V gave up 6 bases and J gave up 3 bases; unmatched junction bases: 4. This CDR3 spans 13 amino acids. The CDR3: CASRTGTDYGYTF. Written as DNA, the CDR3 is TGTGCCAGCAGGACCGGGACAGACTATGGCTACACCTTC.

This CDR3 is CASSRAGTGVTQYF. CDR3 bases: TGTGCCAGCAGCCGTGCCGGGACAGGGGTGACCCAGTACTTC. This chain uses TRBV7-3 with TRBJ2-5; 10 nucleotides match TRBD1. J gave up 7 bases and V 5 bases, and 7 bases lay outside the gene matches. There are 14 residues in the CDR3. Per germline, CDR1 SGHTA and CDR2 FQGTGA.

The J gene is TRBJ2-5, the V gene TRBV10-2, with TRBD2 identical over 9 bases. This CDR3 contains 16 residues. Trimming removed 4 bases from V and 2 bases from J; junction bases left unmatched: 8. CDR1 is WSHSY and CDR2 is SAAADI in the germline V gene. The CDR3 loop is CASSGVGLASQETQYF. In DNA, the CDR3 is TGCGCCAGCAGTGGGGTTGGACTAGCGAGTCAAGAGACCCAGTACTTC.

CDR3 in amino acids: CASSLSGSSYNEQFF. The CDR3 coding sequence is TGTGCCAGCAGCTTAAGCGGGAGCTCCTACAATGAGCAGTTCTTC. The V call is TRBV7-2, the J call TRBJ2-1; 8 positions agree with TRBD2. The J segment lost 0 bases and the V segment lost 2 bases, leaving 0 bases of the junction unmatched. The germline V gene encodes CDR1 SGHTA and CDR2 FQGNSA. The CDR3 covers 15 residues. Full variable domain (missing parts from reference TRBV7-2 and TRBJ2-1): GAGVSQSPSNKVTEKGKDVELRCDPISGHTALYWYRQSLGQGLEFLIYFQGNSAPDKSGLPSDRFSAERTGGSVSTLTIQRTQQEDSAVYLCASSLSGSSYNEQFFGPGTRLTVL.

The rearrangement uses TRBV6-5 and TRBJ1-2; D gene uncertain. The CDR3 totals 13 residues. V lost 5 bases and J 3 bases, leaving 10 bases between the germline ends. The V gene's germline CDR1 is MNHEY and CDR2 SVGAGI. The CDR3 nucleotides read TGTGCCAGCAGTCAATCGGGATACTATGGCTACACCTTC. This gives the protein CASSQSGYYGYTF.

The rearrangement uses TRBV19 and TRBJ1-5; D call uncertain. The CDR3 sequence is 15 residues long. Germline V gene lookup returns CDR1 LNHDA and CDR2 SQIVND (reference sequence). V gave up 1 base and J gave up 1 base, with 8 bases separating them. Here the CDR3 reads CASSIAGGSNQPQHF. In DNA form, the CDR3 reads TGTGCCAGTAGTATAGCTGGAGGGAGCAATCAGCCCCAGCATTTT.

The rearrangement uses TRBV3-1 (or the pseudogene TRBV3-2) and TRBJ2-4; unclear D gene. Germline CDR1 reads LGHDT; CDR2 reads YNNKEL (reference sequence). This CDR3 has 17 residues. Trimming took off 0 bases at V and 1 base at J, with 13 bases between the two ends. The CDR3 DNA reads as TGTGCCAGCAGCCAAGATGAGCCCTCCGGGGCCAAAAACATTCAGTACTTC. Protein sequence: CASSQDEPSGAKNIQYF.

V and J are TRBV11-1 and TRBJ2-7, with a weak D call TRBD1 (6 bases). Germline lookup yields CDR1 SGHAT and CDR2 FQDESV (reference sequence). The CDR3 has 13 residues. The ends were cut back, 4 bases at V and 0 bases at J, with 7 bases in the middle. The CDR3 region is CASSSGDSYEQYF. The CDR3 nucleotides are TGTGCCAGCAGCTCAGGGGACTCCTACGAGCAGTACTTC.

This chain connects TRBV7-2 to TRBJ2-3; 9 positions match TRBD2. The CDR3 totals 15 residues. Per the germline V gene, CDR1 is SGHTA and CDR2 is FQGNSA. J was trimmed by 2 bases and V by 5 bases; bases with no gene match: 5. The CDR3 loop is CASSTGLAYTDTQYF. The CDR3 bases are TGTGCCAGCAGCACTGGACTAGCGTACACAGATACGCAGTATTTT.